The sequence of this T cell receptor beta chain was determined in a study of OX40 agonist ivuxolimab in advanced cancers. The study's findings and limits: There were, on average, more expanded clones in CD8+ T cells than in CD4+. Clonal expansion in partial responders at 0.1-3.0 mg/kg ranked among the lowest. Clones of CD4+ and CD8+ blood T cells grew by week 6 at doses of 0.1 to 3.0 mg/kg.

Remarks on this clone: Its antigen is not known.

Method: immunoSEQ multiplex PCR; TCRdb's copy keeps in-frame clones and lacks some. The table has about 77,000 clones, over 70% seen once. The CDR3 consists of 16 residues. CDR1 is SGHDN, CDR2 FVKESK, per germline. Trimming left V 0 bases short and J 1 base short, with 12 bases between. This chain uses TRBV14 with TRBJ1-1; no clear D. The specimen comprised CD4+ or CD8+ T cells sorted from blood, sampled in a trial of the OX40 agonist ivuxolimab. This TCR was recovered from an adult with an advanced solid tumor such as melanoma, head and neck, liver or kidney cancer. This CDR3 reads CASSQEIGNRNTEAFF. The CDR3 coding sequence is TGTGCCAGCAGCCAAGAAATCGGTAACAGGAACACTGAAGCTTTCTTT. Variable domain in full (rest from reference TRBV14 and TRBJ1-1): EAGVTQFPSHSVIEKGQTVTLRCDPISGHDNLYWYRRVMGKEIKFLLHFVKESKQDESGMPNNRFLAERTGGTYSTLKVQPAELEDSGVYFCASSQEIGNRNTEAFFGQGTRLTVV.